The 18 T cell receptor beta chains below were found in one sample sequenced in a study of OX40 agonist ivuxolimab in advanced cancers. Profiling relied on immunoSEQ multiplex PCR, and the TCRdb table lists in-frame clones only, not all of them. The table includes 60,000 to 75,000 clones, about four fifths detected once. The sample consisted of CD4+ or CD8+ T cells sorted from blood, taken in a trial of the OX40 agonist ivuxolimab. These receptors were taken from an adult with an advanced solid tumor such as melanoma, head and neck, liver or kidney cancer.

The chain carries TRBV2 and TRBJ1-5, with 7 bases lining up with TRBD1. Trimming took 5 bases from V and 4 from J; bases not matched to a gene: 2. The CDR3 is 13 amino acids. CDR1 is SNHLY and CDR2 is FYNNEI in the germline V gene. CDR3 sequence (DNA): TGTGCCAGCAGTAGACAGGGTAATCAGCCCCAGCATTTT. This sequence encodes CASSRQGNQPQHF.

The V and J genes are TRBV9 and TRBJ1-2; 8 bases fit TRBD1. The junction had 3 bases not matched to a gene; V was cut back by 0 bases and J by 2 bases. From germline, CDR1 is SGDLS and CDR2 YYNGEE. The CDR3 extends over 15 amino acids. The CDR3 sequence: CASSVGSGGNYGYTF. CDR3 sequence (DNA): TGTGCCAGCAGCGTAGGGTCAGGGGGCAACTATGGCTACACCTTC.

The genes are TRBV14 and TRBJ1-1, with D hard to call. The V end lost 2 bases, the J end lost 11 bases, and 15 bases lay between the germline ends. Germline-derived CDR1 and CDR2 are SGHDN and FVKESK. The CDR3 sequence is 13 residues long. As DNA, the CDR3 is TGTGCCAGCAGCCAATTCCTGGGATTAGGGGCTTTCTTT. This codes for CASSQFLGLGAFF. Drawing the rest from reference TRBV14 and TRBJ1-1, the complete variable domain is EAGVTQFPSHSVIEKGQTVTLRCDPISGHDNLYWYRRVMGKEIKFLLHFVKESKQDESGMPNNRFLAERTGGTYSTLKVQPAELEDSGVYFCASSQFLGLGAFFGQGTRLTVV.

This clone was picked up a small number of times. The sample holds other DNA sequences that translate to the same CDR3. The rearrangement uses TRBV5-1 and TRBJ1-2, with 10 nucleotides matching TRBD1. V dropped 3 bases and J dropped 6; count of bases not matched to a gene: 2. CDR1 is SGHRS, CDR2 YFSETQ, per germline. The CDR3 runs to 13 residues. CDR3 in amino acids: CASSWDRGDGYTF. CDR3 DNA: TGCGCCAGCAGCTGGGACAGGGGCGATGGCTACACCTTC.

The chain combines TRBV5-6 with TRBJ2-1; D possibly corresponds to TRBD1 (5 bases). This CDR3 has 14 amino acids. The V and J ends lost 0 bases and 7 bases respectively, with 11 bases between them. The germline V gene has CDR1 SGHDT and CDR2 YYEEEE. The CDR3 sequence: CASSLAGPRNEQFF. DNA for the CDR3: TGTGCCAGCAGCTTGGCAGGGCCTCGGAATGAGCAGTTCTTC. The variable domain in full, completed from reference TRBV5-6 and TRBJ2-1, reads DAGVTQSPTHLIKTRGQQVTLRCSPKSGHDTVSWYQQALGQGPQFIFQYYEEEERQRGNFPDRFSGHQFPNYSSELNVNALLLGDSALYLCASSLAGPRNEQFFGPGTRLTVL.

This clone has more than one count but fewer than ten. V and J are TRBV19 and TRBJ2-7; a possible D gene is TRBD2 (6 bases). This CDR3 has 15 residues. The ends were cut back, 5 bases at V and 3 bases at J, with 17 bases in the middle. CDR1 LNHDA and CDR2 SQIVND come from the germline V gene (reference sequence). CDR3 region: CASSPTGDGYYEQYF. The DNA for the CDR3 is TGTGCCAGTAGTCCGACGGGGGACGGATACTACGAGCAGTACTTC.

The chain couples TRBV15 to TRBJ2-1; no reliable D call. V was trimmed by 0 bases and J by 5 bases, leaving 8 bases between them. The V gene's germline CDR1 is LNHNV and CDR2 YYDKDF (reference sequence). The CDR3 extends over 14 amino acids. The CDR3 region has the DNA TGTGCCACCAGCAGAGATTTTGAACACAATGAGCAGTTCTTC. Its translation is CATSRDFEHNEQFF.

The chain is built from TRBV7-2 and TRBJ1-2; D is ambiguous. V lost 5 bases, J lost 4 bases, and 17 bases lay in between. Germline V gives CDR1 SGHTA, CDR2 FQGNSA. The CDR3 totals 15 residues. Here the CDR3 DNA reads TGTGCCAGCAGCCCTAGCGGTGTACAAAGCTATGGCTACACCTTC. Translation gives CASSPSGVQSYGYTF.

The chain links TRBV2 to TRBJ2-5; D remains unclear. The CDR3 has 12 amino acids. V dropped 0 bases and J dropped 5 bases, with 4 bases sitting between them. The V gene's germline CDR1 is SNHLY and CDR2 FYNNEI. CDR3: CASSEAWETQYF. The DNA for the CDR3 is TGTGCCAGCAGTGAAGCATGGGAGACCCAGTACTTC. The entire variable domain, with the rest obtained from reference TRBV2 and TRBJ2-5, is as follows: EPEVTQTPSHQVTQMGQEVILRCVPISNHLYFYWYRQILGQKVEFLVSFYNNEISEKSEIFDDQFSVERPDGSNFTLKIRSTKLEDSAMYFCASSEAWETQYFGPGTRLLVL.

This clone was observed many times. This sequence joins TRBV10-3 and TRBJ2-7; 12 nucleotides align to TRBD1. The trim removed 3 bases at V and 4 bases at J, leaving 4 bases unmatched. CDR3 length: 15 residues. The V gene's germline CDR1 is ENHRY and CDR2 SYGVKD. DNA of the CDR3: TGTGCCATCAGTGACCGGGACAGGGGGCGATACGAGCAGTACTTC. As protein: CAISDRDRGRYEQYF.

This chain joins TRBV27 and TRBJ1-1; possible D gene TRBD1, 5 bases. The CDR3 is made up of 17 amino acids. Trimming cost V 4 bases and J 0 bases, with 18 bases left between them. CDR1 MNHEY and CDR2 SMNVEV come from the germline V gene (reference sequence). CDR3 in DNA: TGTGCCAGCAGTTCCCCCCCGGTGAGGGGCCTGAACACTGAAGCTTTCTTT. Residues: CASSSPPVRGLNTEAFF.

The CDR3 reads CASSLARMNTEAFF. CDR3 DNA sequence: TGTGCCAGCAGCTTAGCTCGCATGAACACTGAAGCTTTCTTT. The V and J genes are TRBV7-9 and TRBJ1-1; D remains unclear. The CDR3 has 14 amino acids. Germline V gene lookup returns CDR1 SEHNR and CDR2 FQNEAQ (reference sequence). V dropped 0 bases and J dropped 0 bases, with 5 bases sitting between them.

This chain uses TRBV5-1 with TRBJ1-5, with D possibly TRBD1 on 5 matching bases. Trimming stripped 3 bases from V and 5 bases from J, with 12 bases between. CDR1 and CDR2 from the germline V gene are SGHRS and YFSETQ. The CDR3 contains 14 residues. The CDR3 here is CASSSGSGDQPQHF. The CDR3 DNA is TGCGCCAGCAGCTCAGGGAGTGGGGATCAGCCCCAGCATTTT.

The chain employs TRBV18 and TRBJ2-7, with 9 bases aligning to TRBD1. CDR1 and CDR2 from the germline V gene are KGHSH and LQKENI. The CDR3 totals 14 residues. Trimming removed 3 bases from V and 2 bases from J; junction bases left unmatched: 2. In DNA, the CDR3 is TGTGCCAGCTCACCGGGACAGGGCCCCTACGAGCAGTACTTC. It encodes CASSPGQGPYEQYF.

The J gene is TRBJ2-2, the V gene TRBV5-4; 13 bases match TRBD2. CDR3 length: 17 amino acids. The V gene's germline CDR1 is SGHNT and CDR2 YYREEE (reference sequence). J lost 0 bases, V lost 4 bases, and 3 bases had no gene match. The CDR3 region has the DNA TGTGCCAGCAGCCCAGGACTAGCGGGGGCGAACACCGGGGAGCTGTTTTTT. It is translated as CASSPGLAGANTGELFF. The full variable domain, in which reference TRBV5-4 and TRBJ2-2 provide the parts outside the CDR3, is ETGVTQSPTHLIKTRGQQVTLRCSSQSGHNTVSWYQQALGQGPQFIFQYYREEENGRGNFPPRFSGLQFPNYSSELNVNALELDDSALYLCASSPGLAGANTGELFFGEGSRLTVL.

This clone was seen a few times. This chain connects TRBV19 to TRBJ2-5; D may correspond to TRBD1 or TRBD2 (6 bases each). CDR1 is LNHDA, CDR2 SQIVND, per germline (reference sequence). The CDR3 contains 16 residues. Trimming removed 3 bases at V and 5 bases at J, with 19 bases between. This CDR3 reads CASSILGTSRGETQYF. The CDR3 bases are TGTGCCAGTAGTATTTTGGGAACTAGCAGGGGTGAGACCCAGTACTTC.

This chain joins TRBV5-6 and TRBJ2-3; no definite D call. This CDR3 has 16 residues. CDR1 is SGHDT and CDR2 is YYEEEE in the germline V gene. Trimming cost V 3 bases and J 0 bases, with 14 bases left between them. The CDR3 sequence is CASSSPNGFSTDTQYF. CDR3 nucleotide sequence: TGTGCCAGCAGCTCCCCAAACGGCTTTAGCACAGATACGCAGTATTTT.

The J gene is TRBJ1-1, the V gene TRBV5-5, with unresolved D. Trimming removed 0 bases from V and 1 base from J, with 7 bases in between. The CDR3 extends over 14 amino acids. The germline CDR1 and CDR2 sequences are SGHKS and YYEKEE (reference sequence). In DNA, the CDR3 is TGTGCCAGCAGCTTGGCTCAATGGAACACTGAAGCTTTCTTT. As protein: CASSLAQWNTEAFF.